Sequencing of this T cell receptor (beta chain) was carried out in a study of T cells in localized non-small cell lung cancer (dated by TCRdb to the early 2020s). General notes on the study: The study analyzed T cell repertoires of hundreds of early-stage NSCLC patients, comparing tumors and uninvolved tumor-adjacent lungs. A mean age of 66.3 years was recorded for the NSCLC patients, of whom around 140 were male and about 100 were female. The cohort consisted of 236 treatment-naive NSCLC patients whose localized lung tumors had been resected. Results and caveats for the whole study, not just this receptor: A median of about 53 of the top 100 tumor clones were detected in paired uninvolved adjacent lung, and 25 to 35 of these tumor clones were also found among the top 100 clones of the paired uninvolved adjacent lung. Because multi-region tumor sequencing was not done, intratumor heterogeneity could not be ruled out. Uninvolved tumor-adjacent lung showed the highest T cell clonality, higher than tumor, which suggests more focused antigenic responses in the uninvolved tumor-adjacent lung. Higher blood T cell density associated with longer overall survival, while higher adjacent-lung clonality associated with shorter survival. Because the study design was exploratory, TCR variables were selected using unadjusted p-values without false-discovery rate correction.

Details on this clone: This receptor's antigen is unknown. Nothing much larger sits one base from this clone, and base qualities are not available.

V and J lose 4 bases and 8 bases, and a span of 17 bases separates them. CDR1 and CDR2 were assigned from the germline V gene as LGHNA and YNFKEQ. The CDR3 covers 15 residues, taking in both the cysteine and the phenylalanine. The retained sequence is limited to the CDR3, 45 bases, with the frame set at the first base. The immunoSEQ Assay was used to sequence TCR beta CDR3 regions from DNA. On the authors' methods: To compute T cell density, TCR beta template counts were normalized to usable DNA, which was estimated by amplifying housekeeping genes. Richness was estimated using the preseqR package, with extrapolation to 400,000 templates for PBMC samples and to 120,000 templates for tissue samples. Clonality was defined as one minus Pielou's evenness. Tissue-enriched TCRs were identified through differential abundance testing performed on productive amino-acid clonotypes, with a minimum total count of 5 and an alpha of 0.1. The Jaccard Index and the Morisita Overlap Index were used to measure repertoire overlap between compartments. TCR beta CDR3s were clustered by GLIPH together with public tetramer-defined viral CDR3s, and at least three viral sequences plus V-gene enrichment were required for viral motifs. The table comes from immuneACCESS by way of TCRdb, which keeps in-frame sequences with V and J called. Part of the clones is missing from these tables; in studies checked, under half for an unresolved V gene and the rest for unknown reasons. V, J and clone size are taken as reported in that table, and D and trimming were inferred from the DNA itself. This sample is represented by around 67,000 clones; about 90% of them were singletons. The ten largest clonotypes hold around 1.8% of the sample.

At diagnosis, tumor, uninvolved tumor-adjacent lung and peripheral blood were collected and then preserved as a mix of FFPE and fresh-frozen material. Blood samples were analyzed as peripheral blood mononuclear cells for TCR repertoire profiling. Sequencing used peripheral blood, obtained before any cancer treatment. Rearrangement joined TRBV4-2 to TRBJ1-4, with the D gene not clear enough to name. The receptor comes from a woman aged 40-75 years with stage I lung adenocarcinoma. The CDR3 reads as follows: CASSPSPGGVEKLFF. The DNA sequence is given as TGTGCCAGCAGCCCGAGTCCAGGCGGGGTAGAAAAACTGTTTTTT.